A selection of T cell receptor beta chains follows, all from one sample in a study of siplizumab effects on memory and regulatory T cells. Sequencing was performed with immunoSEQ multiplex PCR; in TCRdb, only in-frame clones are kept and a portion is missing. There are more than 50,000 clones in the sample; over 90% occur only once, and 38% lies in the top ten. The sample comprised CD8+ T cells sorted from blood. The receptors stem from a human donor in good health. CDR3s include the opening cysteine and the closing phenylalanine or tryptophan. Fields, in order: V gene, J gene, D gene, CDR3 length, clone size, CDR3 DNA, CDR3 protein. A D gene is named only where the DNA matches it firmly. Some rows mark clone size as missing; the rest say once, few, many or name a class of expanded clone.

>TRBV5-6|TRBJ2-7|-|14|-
TGTGCCAGCAGCGGAATAGACAGTTCCTACGAGCAGTACTTC
CASSGIDSSYEQYF
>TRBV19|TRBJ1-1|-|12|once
TGTGCCAGTAGTATAGATCGGGACGGCCAGCTCTTT
CASSIDRDGQLF
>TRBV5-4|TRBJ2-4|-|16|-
TGTGCCAGCAGCTCGGGACTGCAACTAGCCAAAAACATTCAGTACTTC
CASSSGLQLAKNIQYF
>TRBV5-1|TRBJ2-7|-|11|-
TGCGCCAGCAGCTGGGGATACGAGCAGTACTTC
CASSWGYEQYF
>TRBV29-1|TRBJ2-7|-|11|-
TGCAGCGTTGACATTAACTACGAGCAGTACTTC
CSVDINYEQYF
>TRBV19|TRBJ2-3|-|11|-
TGTGCCAGTAGTATAGAAGATACGCAGTATTTT
CASSIEDTQYF
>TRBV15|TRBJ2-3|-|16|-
TGTGCCACCAGCAGAGATTGGGCCCGGAGCCCAGATACGCAGTATTTT
CATSRDWARSPDTQYF
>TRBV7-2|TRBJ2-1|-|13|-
TGTGCCAGCAGCTCCAGCGTCTACAATGAGCAGTTCTTC
CASSSSVYNEQFF
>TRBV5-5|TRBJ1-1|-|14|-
TGTGCCAGCAGCTTGGTTAGATTAGGGACTGAAGCTTTCTTT
CASSLVRLGTEAFF
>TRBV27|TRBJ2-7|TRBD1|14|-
TGTGCCAGCAGTTTATGGCCAGGGGGCTACGAGCAGTACTTC
CASSLWPGGYEQYF
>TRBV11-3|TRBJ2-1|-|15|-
TGTGCCAGCAGCTACGGGACACTCTCCTACAATGAGCAGTTCTTC
CASSYGTLSYNEQFF
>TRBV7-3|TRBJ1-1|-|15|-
TGTGCCAGCAGCTTAAGTGGGGGAACGAACACTGAAGCTTTCTTT
CASSLSGGTNTEAFF
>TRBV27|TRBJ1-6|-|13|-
TGTGCCAGCAGTTGGGACAATAATTCACCCCTCCACTTT
CASSWDNNSPLHF
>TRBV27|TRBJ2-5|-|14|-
TGTGCCAGCAGTTTAGTACAGGGTAGGGAGACCCAGTACTTC
CASSLVQGRETQYF
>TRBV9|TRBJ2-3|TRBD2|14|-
TGTGCCAGCAGCGCCGGGACTAGCGACATCCCGCAGTATTTT
CASSAGTSDIPQYF
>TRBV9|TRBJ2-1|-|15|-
TGTGCCAGCAGCGTAGCAGGGTTGGGTAACAATGAGCAGTTCTTC
CASSVAGLGNNEQFF
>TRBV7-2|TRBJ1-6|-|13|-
TGTGCCAGCAGCTTAGAGGGGGTCAGCATCCTCCACTTT
CASSLEGVSILHF
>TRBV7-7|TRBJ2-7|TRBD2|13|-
TGTGCTAGCAGCTTAGCGGGAGCCTACGAGCAGTACTTC
CASSLAGAYEQYF
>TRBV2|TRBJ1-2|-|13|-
TGTGCCAGCAGTGTCTCAAACCATTATGGCTACACCTTC
CASSVSNHYGYTF
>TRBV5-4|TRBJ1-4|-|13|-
TGTGCCAGCAGCTCCCAGGGGTATGAAAAACTGTTTTTT
CASSSQGYEKLFF
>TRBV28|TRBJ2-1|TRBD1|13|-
TGTGCCAGCACGGGACAGTCTTACCATGAGCAGTTCTTC
CASTGQSYHEQFF
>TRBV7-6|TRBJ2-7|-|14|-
TGTGCCAGCAGCCGTCGGGGGGCCCCCTACGAGCAGTACTTC
CASSRRGAPYEQYF
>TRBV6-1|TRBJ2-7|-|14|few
TGTGCCAGCAGTCCATTGGGGAGCTCCTACGAGCAGTACTTC
CASSPLGSSYEQYF
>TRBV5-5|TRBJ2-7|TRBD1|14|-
TGTGCCAGCAGCCCCACCGGGACAGCCTACGAGCAGTACTTC
CASSPTGTAYEQYF
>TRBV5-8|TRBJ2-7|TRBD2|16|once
TGTGCCAGCAGCGTCCTACCCGGGACTAGCTCCTACGAGCAGTACTTC
CASSVLPGTSSYEQYF
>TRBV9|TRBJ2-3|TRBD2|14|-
TGTGCCAGCAGCGTTAGCGGGGGCACAGATACGCAGTATTTT
CASSVSGGTDTQYF
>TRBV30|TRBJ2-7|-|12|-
TGTGCCCGAGGGGAGGGGGCTGACGAGCAGTACTTC
CARGEGADEQYF
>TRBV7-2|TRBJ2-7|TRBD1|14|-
TGTGCCAGCAGCCCATGGGACAGCTCCTACGAGCAGTACTTC
CASSPWDSSYEQYF
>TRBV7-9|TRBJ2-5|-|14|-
TGTGCCAGCAGCTTACGTGGCACACAAGAGACCCAGTACTTC
CASSLRGTQETQYF
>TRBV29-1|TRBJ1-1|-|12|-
TGCAGCGGAATCCGACAAGCGACTGAAGCTTTCTTT
CSGIRQATEAFF
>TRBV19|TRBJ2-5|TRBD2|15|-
TGTGCCAGTAGTGCCGGGACTAGCGGGAGGTATTCCCAGTACTTC
CASSAGTSGRYSQYF
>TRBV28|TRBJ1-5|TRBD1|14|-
TGTGCCAGCAGTTTGGGACAGGGCTATCAGCCCCAGCATTTT
CASSLGQGYQPQHF
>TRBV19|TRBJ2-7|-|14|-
TGTGCCAGTAGTGGCGGCAGGAGCTTCTACGAGCAGTACTTC
CASSGGRSFYEQYF
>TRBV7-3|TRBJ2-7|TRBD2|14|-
TGTGCCAGCAGCTTAGACGGGGAGGGCTCCGAGCAGTACTTC
CASSLDGEGSEQYF
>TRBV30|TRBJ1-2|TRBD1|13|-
TGTGCCTGGTTTACAGGGGTGTTAGATGGCTACACCTTC
CAWFTGVLDGYTF
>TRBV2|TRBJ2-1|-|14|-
TGTGCCAGCAAAAGGGGGACGGGGGACAATGAGCAGTTCTTC
CASKRGTGDNEQFF
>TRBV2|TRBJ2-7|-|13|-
TGTGCCAGCAGGTATACGGATTCCTACGAGCAGTACTTC
CASRYTDSYEQYF
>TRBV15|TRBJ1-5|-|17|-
TGTGCCACCAGCAGAGACCACAGCAGGTATAGCAATCAGCCCCAGCATTTT
CATSRDHSRYSNQPQHF
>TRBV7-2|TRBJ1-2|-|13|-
TGTGCCAGCAGTCCAGGGGAATACTATGGCTACACCTTC
CASSPGEYYGYTF
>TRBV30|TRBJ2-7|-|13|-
TGTGCCTGGAGAGGGGGGAAGATCTACGAGCAGTACTTC
CAWRGGKIYEQYF
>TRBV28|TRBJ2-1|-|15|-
TGTGCCACCGGTGGAAGCGGTACGCCGGGCAATGAGCAGTTCTTC
CATGGSGTPGNEQFF
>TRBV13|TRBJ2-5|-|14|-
TGTGCCAGCAGCTCCTATCCAACCCCAGGGACCCAGTACTTC
CASSSYPTPGTQYF
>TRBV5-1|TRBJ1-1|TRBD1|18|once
TGCGCCAGCAGCTTGTTACCGGGACAGGGGGCGACGGGGCCGGGAGCTTTCTTT
CASSLLPGQGATGPGAFF
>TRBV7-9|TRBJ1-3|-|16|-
TGTGCCCCCTCCCTTCCGGTTCGAGATTCTGGAAACACCATATATTTT
CAPSLPVRDSGNTIYF
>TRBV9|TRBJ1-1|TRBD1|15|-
TGTGCCAGCAGCGTTGGTGAAGGGGGCGGCACTGAAGCTTTCTTT
CASSVGEGGGTEAFF
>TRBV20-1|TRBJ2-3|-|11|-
TGCAGTGCTCTGACAGTAGATACGCAGTATTTT
CSALTVDTQYF
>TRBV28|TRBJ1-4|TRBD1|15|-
TGTGCCAGCAGTCCAGGGACAGGTTCGGGTGAAAAACTGTTTTTT
CASSPGTGSGEKLFF
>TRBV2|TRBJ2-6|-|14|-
TGTGCCAGCAGTGAGGCAGGGGGGGCCAACGTCCTGACTTTC
CASSEAGGANVLTF
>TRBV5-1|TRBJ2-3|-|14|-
TGCGCCAGCAGCTTAGATACCTTCACAGATACGCAGTATTTT
CASSLDTFTDTQYF